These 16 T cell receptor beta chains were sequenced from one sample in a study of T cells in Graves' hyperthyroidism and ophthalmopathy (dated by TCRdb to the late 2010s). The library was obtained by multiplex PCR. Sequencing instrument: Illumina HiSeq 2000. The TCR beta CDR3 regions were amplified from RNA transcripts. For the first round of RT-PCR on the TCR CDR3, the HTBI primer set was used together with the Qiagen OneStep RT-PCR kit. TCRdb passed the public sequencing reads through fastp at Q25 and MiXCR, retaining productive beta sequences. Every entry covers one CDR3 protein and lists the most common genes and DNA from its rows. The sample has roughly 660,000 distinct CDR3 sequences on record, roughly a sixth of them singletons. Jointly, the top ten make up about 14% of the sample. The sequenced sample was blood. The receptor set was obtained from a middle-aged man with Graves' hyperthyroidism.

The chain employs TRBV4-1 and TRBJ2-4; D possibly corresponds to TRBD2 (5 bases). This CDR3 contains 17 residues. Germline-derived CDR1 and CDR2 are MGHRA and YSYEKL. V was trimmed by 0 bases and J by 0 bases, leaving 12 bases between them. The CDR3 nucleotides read TGCGCCAGCAGCCAAGAAACTAGGTCCCTAGCCAAAAACATTCAGTACTTC. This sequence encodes CASSQETRSLAKNIQYF.

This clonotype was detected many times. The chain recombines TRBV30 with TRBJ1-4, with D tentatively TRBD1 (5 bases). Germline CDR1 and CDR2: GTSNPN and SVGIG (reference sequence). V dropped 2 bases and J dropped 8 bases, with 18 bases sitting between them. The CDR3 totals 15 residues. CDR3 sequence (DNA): TGTGCCTGGAGTTCCGCAGGGACTAAGCAAGAAAAACTGTTTTTT. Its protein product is CAWSSAGTKQEKLFF.

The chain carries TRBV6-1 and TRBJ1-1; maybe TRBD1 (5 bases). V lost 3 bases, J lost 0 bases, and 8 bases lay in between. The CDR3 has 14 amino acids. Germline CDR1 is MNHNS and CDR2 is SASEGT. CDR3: CASSEPGLNTEAFF. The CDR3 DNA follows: TGTGCCAGCAGTGAGCCAGGGCTGAACACTGAAGCTTTCTTT.

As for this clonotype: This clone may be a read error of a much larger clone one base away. CDR3: CAGSWDRGGEAFF. The CDR3 DNA reads TGTGCCGGTAGTTGGGACAGGGGAGGTGAAGCTTTCTTT. V gene TRBV19 combines with J gene TRBJ1-1; 10 nucleotides align to TRBD1. Germline V CDR1 and CDR2: LNHDA, SQIVND (reference sequence). The CDR3 has 13 residues.

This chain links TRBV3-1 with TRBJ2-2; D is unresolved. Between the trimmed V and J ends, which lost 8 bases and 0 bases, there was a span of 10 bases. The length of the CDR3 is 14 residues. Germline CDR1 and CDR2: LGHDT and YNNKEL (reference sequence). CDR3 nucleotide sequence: TGTGCCAGCGAGAAGGGAACGAACACCGGGGAGCTGTTTTTT. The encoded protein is CASEKGTNTGELFF.

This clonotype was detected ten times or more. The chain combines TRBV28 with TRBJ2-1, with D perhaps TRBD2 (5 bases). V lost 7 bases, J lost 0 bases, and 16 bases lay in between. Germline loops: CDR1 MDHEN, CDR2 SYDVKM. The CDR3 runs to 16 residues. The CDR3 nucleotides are TGTGCCAGCAACTCTCAGCCGGGATTCTCCTACAATGAGCAGTTCTTC. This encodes CASNSQPGFSYNEQFF.

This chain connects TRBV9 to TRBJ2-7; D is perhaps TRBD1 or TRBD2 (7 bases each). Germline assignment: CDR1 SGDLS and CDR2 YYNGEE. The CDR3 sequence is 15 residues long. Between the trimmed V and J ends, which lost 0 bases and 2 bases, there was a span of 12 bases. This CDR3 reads CASSVGEGQPYEQYF. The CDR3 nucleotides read TGTGCCAGCAGCGTAGGGGAGGGACAGCCCTACGAGCAGTACTTC.

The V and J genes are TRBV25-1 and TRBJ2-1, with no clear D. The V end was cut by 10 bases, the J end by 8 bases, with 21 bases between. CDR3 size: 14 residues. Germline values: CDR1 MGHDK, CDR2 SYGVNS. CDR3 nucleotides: TGTGCCACCCTACCCCTAAGTGGTTCGGATGAGCAGTTCTTC. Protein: CATLPLSGSDEQFF.

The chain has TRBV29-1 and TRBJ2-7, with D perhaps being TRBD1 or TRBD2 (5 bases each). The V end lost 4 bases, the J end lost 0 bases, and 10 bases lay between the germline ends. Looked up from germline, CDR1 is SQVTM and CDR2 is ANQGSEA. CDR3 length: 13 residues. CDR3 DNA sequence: TGCAGCGTTGGTGGGGACCGCTCCTACGAGCAGTACTTC. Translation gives CSVGGDRSYEQYF.

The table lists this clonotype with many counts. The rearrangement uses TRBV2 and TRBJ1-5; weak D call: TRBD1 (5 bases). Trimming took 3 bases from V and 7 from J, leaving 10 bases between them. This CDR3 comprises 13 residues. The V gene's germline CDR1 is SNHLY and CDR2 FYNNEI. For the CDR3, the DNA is TGTGCCAGCAGTGACCAGGGTGGACAGCCCCAGCATTTT. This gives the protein CASSDQGGQPQHF.

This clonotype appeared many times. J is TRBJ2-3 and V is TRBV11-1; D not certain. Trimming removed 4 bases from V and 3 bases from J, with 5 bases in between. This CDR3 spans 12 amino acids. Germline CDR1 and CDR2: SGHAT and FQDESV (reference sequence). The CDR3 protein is CASSSRTDTQYF. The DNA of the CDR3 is TGTGCCAGCAGCTCACGTACAGATACGCAGTATTTT.

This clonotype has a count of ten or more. The CDR3 loop reads CASSQTSGSVNEQFF. The DNA of the CDR3 is TGTGCCAGCAGTCAGACTAGCGGGAGTGTCAATGAGCAGTTCTTC. The chain has TRBV28 and TRBJ2-1, with 12 positions matching TRBD2. Germline trimming cut 5 bases from V and 6 bases from J; bases unmatched to any gene: 5. Germline V gene data show CDR1 as MDHEN and CDR2 as SYDVKM. CDR3 length: 15 residues. The full variable domain, its missing parts supplied by reference TRBV28 and TRBJ2-1, is DVKVTQSSRYLVKRTGEKVFLECVQDMDHENMFWYRQDPGLGLRLIYFSYDVKMKEKGDIPEGYSVSREKKERFSLILESASTNQTSMYLCASSQTSGSVNEQFFGPGTRLTVL.

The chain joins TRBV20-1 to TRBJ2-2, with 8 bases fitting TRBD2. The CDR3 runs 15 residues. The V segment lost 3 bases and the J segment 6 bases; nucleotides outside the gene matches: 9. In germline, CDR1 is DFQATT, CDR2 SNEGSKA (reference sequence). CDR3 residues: CSASEAGVGAGELFF. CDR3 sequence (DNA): TGCAGTGCTAGTGAAGCGGGAGTAGGCGCCGGGGAGCTGTTTTTT.

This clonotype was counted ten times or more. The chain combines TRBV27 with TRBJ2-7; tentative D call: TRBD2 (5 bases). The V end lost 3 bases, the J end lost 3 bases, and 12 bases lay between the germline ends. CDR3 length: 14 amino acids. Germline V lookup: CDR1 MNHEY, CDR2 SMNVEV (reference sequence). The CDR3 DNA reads TGTGCCAGCAGTTTTAATCCAGACTACTACGAGCAGTACTTC. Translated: CASSFNPDYYEQYF.

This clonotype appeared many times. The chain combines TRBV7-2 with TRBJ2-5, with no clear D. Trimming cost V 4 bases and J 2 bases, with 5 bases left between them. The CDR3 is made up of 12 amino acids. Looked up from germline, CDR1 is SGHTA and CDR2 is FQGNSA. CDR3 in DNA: TGTGCCAGCAGCTGGGATCAAGAGACCCAGTACTTC. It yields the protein CASSWDQETQYF.

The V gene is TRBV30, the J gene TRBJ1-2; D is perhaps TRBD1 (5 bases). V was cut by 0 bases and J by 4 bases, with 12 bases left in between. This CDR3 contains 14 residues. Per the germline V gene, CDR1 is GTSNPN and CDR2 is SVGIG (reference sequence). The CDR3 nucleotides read TGTGCCTGGAGTGTACTCGGGGGATCCTATGGCTACACCTTC. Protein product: CAWSVLGGSYGYTF.